This entry lists 7 T cell receptor beta chains sequenced from one sample in a study of blood T cell repertoires in COVID-19. Sequencing was performed with immunoSEQ multiplex PCR; in TCRdb, only in-frame clones are kept and a portion is missing. The repertoire consists of 86,000 or so clones, with 82% occurring once and the leading ten covering 1.2%. Sequenced sample: peripheral blood. The origin of the receptors is a woman of 80 years or more with acute or convalescent COVID-19.

The rearrangement links TRBV11-2 to TRBJ1-4; 11 bases map to TRBD1. V dropped 5 bases and J dropped 10; count of bases not matched to a gene: 3. Germline V CDR1 and CDR2: SGHAT, FQNNGV. The CDR3 is 13 residues long. As DNA, the CDR3 is TGTGCCAGCAGCGGGGACAGGGGGGGAAAACTGTTTTTT. This encodes CASSGDRGGKLFF.

This chain uses TRBV6-5 with TRBJ1-1; the match to TRBD1 covers 8 bases. With 6 bases clipped from V and 6 bases from J, the junction kept 6 bases outside the gene matches. Germline CDR1 and CDR2: MNHEY and SVGAGI. This CDR3 has 13 residues. CDR3: CASRADRAAEAFF. The DNA for the CDR3 is TGTGCCAGCAGAGCGGACAGGGCGGCTGAAGCTTTCTTT.

V is TRBV19 and J is TRBJ2-5; 11 bases line up with TRBD2. Germline V gene lookup returns CDR1 LNHDA and CDR2 SQIVND (reference sequence). Trimming removed 6 bases from V and 4 bases from J; junction bases left unmatched: 10. The CDR3 has 16 residues. DNA of the CDR3: TGTGCCAGTAGCCTACTAGCGGGAGAACCTTCAGAGACCCAGTACTTC. Translation: CASSLLAGEPSETQYF. Based on the CDR3 plus reference TRBV19 and TRBJ2-5, the full variable domain is DGGITQSPKYLFRKEGQNVTLSCEQNLNHDAMYWYRQDPGQGLRLIYYSQIVNDFQKGDIAEGYSVSREKKESFPLTVTSAQKNPTAFYLCASSLLAGEPSETQYFGPGTRLLVL.

This clone was seen a few times. The chain has TRBV14 and TRBJ1-1; D may be TRBD1 (5 bases). Germline-derived CDR1 and CDR2 are SGHDN and FVKESK. The CDR3 length is 15 residues. Trimming took off 4 bases at V and 1 base at J, with 13 bases between the two ends. CDR3 amino acids: CASSRLGPWNTEAFF. The CDR3 DNA follows: TGTGCCAGCAGCCGGTTGGGGCCCTGGAACACTGAAGCTTTCTTT.

The gene calls are TRBV3-1 (or the pseudogene TRBV3-2) and TRBJ2-2; D unresolved. CDR3 length equals 14 residues. Trimming stripped 5 bases from V and 1 base from J, with 8 bases between. Germline-derived CDR1 and CDR2 are LGHDT and YNNKEL (reference sequence). This chain's CDR3 is CASSYQQNTGELFF. CDR3 DNA sequence: TGTGCCAGCAGCTACCAACAGAACACCGGGGAGCTGTTTTTT.

CDR3: CASSRQGGRGYTF. The CDR3, as DNA: TGTGCCAGCAGCCGTCAGGGGGGACGCGGCTACACCTTC. V usage is TRBV12-3 or TRBV12-4 and J usage is TRBJ1-2, with 7 positions matching TRBD1. The CDR3 spans 13 residues. Unmatched junction bases numbered 9, after V lost 6 bases and J lost 8 bases.

The chain recombines TRBV6-6 with TRBJ1-3; D not resolved. V lost 8 bases, J lost 1 base, and 9 bases lay in between. The length of the CDR3 is 13 residues. Germline values: CDR1 MNHNY, CDR2 SVGAGI (reference sequence). The CDR3 loop is CASCRESGNTIYF. For the CDR3, the DNA is TGTGCCAGCTGTAGGGAGTCTGGAAACACCATATATTTT.